Below are 17 T cell receptor beta chains sequenced from a single sample in a study of T cells in Graves' hyperthyroidism and ophthalmopathy. RNA transcripts were the template for amplifying TCR beta CDR3 regions. HTBI primers were the set used in a first-round RT-PCR of the TCR CDR3. In TCRdb, the multiplex PCR reads were re-called with MiXCR into one record per CDR3 protein. The data contain 40,000 to 65,000 distinct CDR3 sequences, 48% of them singletons. Sequencing used blood. The receptors were sampled from a woman in her fifties or sixties with Graves' ophthalmopathy.

At least ten counts were recorded for this clonotype. This chain uses TRBV4-2 with TRBJ1-4; perhaps TRBD1 as D (5 bases). Germline CDR1 LGHNA, CDR2 YNFKEQ. CDR3 length: 13 residues. V dropped 3 bases and J dropped 6 bases, with 8 bases sitting between them. DNA for the CDR3: TGTGCCAGCAGCCAGGGGACGGATGAAAAACTGTTTTTT. It encodes CASSQGTDEKLFF.

Note on this clonotype: It is likely a read error, because the conserved phenylalanine at the end of the CDR3 is missing. No DNA is shown, since the ends of the CDR3 on it are uncertain; the CDR3 is the one TCRdb lists. J is TRBJ2-5 and V is TRBV19; the table's TRBD2 call for D was not verified on the DNA. The CDR3 comprises 17 residues, both ends counted. Germline CDR1 is LNHDA and CDR2 is SQIVND (reference sequence). The CDR3 sequence: CASSIGGNRNYGYTFGS.

This chain joins TRBV20-1 and TRBJ2-5; TRBD1 matches at 10 bases. The CDR3 runs to 12 residues. Germline CDR1 DFQATT, CDR2 SNEGSKA (reference sequence). V was pared by 2 bases and J by 9 bases, with 3 bases of the junction left unmatched. In nucleotides, the CDR3 is TGCAGTGCTAGAAGGACAGGGGGGGCCCAGTACTTC. Its protein is CSARRTGGAQYF.

The V gene is TRBV20-1, the J gene TRBJ1-4, with 8 bases identical to TRBD1. Germline V gene lookup returns CDR1 DFQATT and CDR2 SNEGSKA (reference sequence). The V segment lost 0 bases and the J segment 8 bases; nucleotides outside the gene matches: 5. There are 14 residues in the CDR3. CDR3 DNA sequence: TGCAGTGCTAGAGACGGGACAGGATTCGAAAAACTGTTTTTT. It specifies CSARDGTGFEKLFF.

This clonotype was found many times. This chain uses TRBV20-1 with TRBJ1-1; 8 bases fit TRBD1. Germline V gene lookup returns CDR1 DFQATT and CDR2 SNEGSKA (reference sequence). CDR3 length equals 15 residues. The J segment lost 4 bases and the V segment lost 0 bases, leaving 7 bases of the junction unmatched. Here the CDR3 reads CSARDQRTGSTEAFF. The CDR3, as DNA: TGCAGTGCTAGAGATCAAAGGACAGGGTCCACTGAAGCTTTCTTT.

This clonotype has only a few counts. The chain couples TRBV18 to TRBJ1-2; the match to TRBD1 covers 9 bases. Germline V lookup: CDR1 KGHSH, CDR2 LQKENI. The CDR3 runs 15 residues. Trimming at V came to 1 base and at J to 4 bases, leaving 4 bases not matched to a gene. The CDR3 loop is CASSPRTGEVYGYTF. In DNA form, the CDR3 reads TGTGCCAGCTCACCACGGACAGGGGAGGTCTATGGCTACACCTTC. The full variable domain, in which reference TRBV18 and TRBJ1-2 provide the parts outside the CDR3, is NAGVMQNPRHLVRRRGQEARLRCSPMKGHSHVYWYRQLPEEGLKFMVYLQKENIIDESGMPKERFSAEFPKEGPSILRIQQVVRGDSAAYFCASSPRTGEVYGYTFGSGTRLTVV.

DNA for the CDR3: TGCAGTGCCAGGTGGGACGGAACTGGAGATACGCAGTATTTT. This encodes CSARWDGTGDTQYF. The gene calls are TRBV20-1 and TRBJ2-3; D could derive from TRBD1 or TRBD2 (5 bases each). This CDR3 has 14 residues. The germline V and J ends were trimmed by 6 bases and 5 bases, with 18 bases remaining between them. Germline lookup yields CDR1 DFQATT and CDR2 SNEGSKA (reference sequence).

This clonotype was counted between two and nine times. The CDR3 bases are TGCAGTGCTAGAGATTGGTCCCCGGTTGAGGATACGCAGTATTTT. This gives the protein CSARDWSPVEDTQYF. The chain combines TRBV20-1 with TRBJ2-3; D uncertain. V shed 0 bases and J shed 6 bases, with 16 bases lying between them. The CDR3 is 15 amino acids. Germline-derived CDR1 and CDR2 are DFQATT and SNEGSKA (reference sequence).

To note about this clonotype: This may stem from a read error, because a much larger clone lies one nucleotide away. The J gene is TRBJ2-5, the V gene TRBV7-3, with D possibly being TRBD1 or TRBD2 (5 bases each). The V and J ends lost 6 bases and 5 bases respectively, with 16 bases between them. The CDR3 runs to 14 residues. The germline V gene encodes CDR1 SGHTA and CDR2 FQGTGA. The CDR3 protein is CASSYRPTRETQYF. CDR3 coding DNA: TGTGCCAGCAGTTACAGGCCCACTAGGGAGACCCAGTACTTC.

This chain uses TRBV20-1 with TRBJ2-7; TRBD1 aligns across 7 bases. CDR1 and CDR2 (germline): DFQATT, SNEGSKA (reference sequence). This CDR3 region has 13 residues. The DNA of the CDR3 is TGCAATGCCATATCAGGGGGCTCCTACGAGCAGTACTTC. This translates into CNAISGGSYEQYF.

The gene calls are TRBV7-2 and TRBJ1-2, with 9 bases identical to TRBD1. The germline CDR1 and CDR2 sequences are SGHTA and FQGNSA. J was trimmed by 12 bases and V by 3 bases; bases with no gene match: 2. This CDR3 comprises 11 residues. CDR3 residues: CASSLGQGNTF. The CDR3 region has the DNA TGTGCCAGCAGCTTGGGACAGGGAAACACCTTC.

This clonotype appeared a few times. A clone one base away is much larger, so this may be a read error. The V and J genes are TRBV19 and TRBJ2-7; 10 bases fit TRBD2. J lost 4 bases, V lost 3 bases, and 3 bases had no gene match. This CDR3 region has 14 residues. Germline V CDR1 and CDR2: LNHDA, SQIVND (reference sequence). In nucleotides, the CDR3 is TGTGCCAGTAGTATTCTAGCGGGAGCGTACGAGCAGTACTTC. Amino acid sequence: CASSILAGAYEQYF.

This clonotype was seen repeatedly, ten times or more. V usage is TRBV25-1 and J usage is TRBJ2-5; TRBD1 matches at 7 bases. The CDR3 consists of 14 residues. In germline, CDR1 is MGHDK, CDR2 SYGVNS. V trimming: 5 bases; J trimming: 5 bases; junction bases outside the gene matches: 8. CDR3 sequence reads: CASSNTGAGETQYF. In nucleotides, the CDR3 is TGTGCCAGCAGTAACACAGGGGCTGGCGAGACCCAGTACTTC.

The chain has TRBV2 and TRBJ1-1; 7 nucleotides match TRBD1. V lost 9 bases to trimming and J lost 0 bases; unmatched junction nucleotides: 7. This CDR3 region has 14 residues. In germline, CDR1 is SNHLY, CDR2 FYNNEI. The CDR3 spells CASSYTGVNTEAFF. The DNA of the CDR3 is TGTGCCAGTAGTTACACAGGGGTGAACACTGAAGCTTTCTTT.

By share, this clonotype ranks as large. The CDR3 sequence is CASSSTSKGDYEQYF. As DNA, the CDR3 is TGTGCCAGTAGTTCGACTAGCAAGGGCGACTACGAGCAGTACTTC. The gene calls are TRBV19 and TRBJ2-7; 7 bases line up with TRBD2. Looked up from germline, CDR1 is LNHDA and CDR2 is SQIVND (reference sequence). Trimming cost V 5 bases and J 3 bases; bases outside gene matches: 10. The CDR3 totals 15 residues.

This clonotype was found many times. This chain joins TRBV28 and TRBJ1-1; maybe TRBD1 (5 bases). The V and J ends lost 2 bases and 0 bases respectively, with 7 bases between them. The CDR3 runs 14 residues. From germline, CDR1 is MDHEN and CDR2 SYDVKM. CDR3 sequence reads: CASSLGGLNTEAFF. In DNA form, the CDR3 reads TGTGCCAGCAGTTTAGGGGGACTGAACACTGAAGCTTTCTTT.

There are many counts of this clonotype. The V call is TRBV19, the J call TRBJ2-6; D not resolved. The CDR3 totals 15 residues. Germline CDR1 reads LNHDA; CDR2 reads SQIVND (reference sequence). Trimming cost V 5 bases and J 4 bases, with 12 bases left between them. The CDR3 loop is CASSGPGSGANVLTF. CDR3 nucleotides: TGTGCCAGTAGTGGACCTGGTTCAGGGGCCAACGTCCTGACTTTC.